A single sample gave rise to the 26 T cell receptor beta chains below, sequenced in a study of T cell repertoires in cytomegalovirus infection. From the reads, TCRdb called clonotypes with MiXCR, one entry per CDR3 protein. The sample has roughly 730,000 distinct CDR3 sequences; about 33% are singletons. Their target antigens are unknown. The sequences come from cultured PBMCs, collected from culture after CMV antigen stimulation. These receptors originate from a human donor in good health (CMV status not recorded). Some clones in this sample may be carry-over from other donors' samples.

This clonotype was observed a handful of times. The V call is TRBV7-7, the J call TRBJ2-2; no clear D. V lost 5 bases to trimming and J lost 5 bases, with 9 bases between them. This CDR3 is built from 13 residues. Germline values: CDR1 SSHAT, CDR2 FNYEAQ (reference sequence). CDR3 coding DNA: TGTGCCAGCAGCCGAGCACTGACCGGGGAGCTGTTTTTT. The encoded protein is CASSRALTGELFF.

The V call is TRBV20-1, the J call TRBJ2-1; 7 nucleotides agree with TRBD2. Germline values: CDR1 DFQATT, CDR2 SNEGSKA (reference sequence). V lost 6 bases, J lost 16 bases, and 18 bases stayed unmatched. This CDR3 has 13 amino acids. CDR3 DNA sequence: TGCAGTGCAGACCCATTCGACGAGCGGGGTTTCTTCTTC. This gives the protein CSADPFDERGFFF.

The J gene is TRBJ1-6, the V gene TRBV2; D perhaps matches TRBD1 (5 bases). CDR3 length equals 12 residues. V was clipped by 8 bases and J by 6 bases, with 8 bases between them. The germline gives CDR1 SNHLY, CDR2 FYNNEI. The CDR3 loop is CASGGTNSPLHF. CDR3 DNA: TGTGCCAGCGGTGGGACTAATTCACCCCTCCACTTT.

The V gene is TRBV7-6, the J gene TRBJ2-7; D gene unclear. Looked up from germline, CDR1 is SGHVS and CDR2 is FNYEAQ. The CDR3 spans 13 residues. The ends were cut back, 0 bases at V and 5 bases at J, with 8 bases in the middle. In DNA, the CDR3 is TGTGCCAGCAGCTTAGCGGTTAGTAACGAGCAGTACTTC. Protein product: CASSLAVSNEQYF.

This clonotype was detected once. The V gene is TRBV6-2 or TRBV6-3, the J gene TRBJ2-1; the D gene is possibly TRBD2 (5 bases). Trimming pared 6 bases from V and 0 bases from J, leaving 9 bases between. CDR1 is MNHEY, CDR2 SVGEGT, per germline. The CDR3 is 14 amino acids. The CDR3 region is CASSEGASYNEQFF. For the CDR3, the DNA is TGTGCCAGCAGCGAGGGAGCCTCCTACAATGAGCAGTTCTTC.

The rearrangement links TRBV2 to TRBJ2-3, with D perhaps matching TRBD1 (6 bases). The CDR3 length is 16 residues. CDR1 is SNHLY, CDR2 FYNNEI, per germline. The V end lost 7 bases, the J end lost 0 bases, and 17 bases lay between the germline ends. The CDR3 loop is CASIGSRGPSTDTQYF. CDR3 DNA: TGTGCCAGCATCGGAAGCAGGGGTCCTAGCACAGATACGCAGTATTTT.

This clonotype was observed many times. V usage is TRBV20-1 and J usage is TRBJ2-7, with 7 bases that match TRBD2. In germline, CDR1 is DFQATT, CDR2 SNEGSKA (reference sequence). The CDR3 contains 11 residues. The ends lost 5 bases at V and 2 bases at J; junction bases unmatched: 0. DNA for the CDR3: TGCAGTGCTGGGAGGGCCTACGAGCAGTACTTC. It is translated as CSAGRAYEQYF.

V gene TRBV12-3 or TRBV12-4 combines with J gene TRBJ2-3; D gene unclear. V lost 4 bases and J lost 4, with 6 bases in between. The CDR3 length is 12 residues. CDR3 residues: CASSYGPDTQYF. Here the CDR3 DNA reads TGTGCCAGCAGTTATGGTCCAGATACGCAGTATTTT.

This clonotype was seen a few times. This chain joins TRBV7-2 and TRBJ1-1; a weak D match, TRBD1 (6 bases). The CDR3 totals 14 residues. Trimming stripped 10 bases from V and 1 base from J, with 16 bases between. CDR1 is SGHTA, CDR2 FQGNSA, per germline. CDR3 in amino acids: CAISEQTGNTEAFF. In DNA, the CDR3 is TGTGCCATAAGTGAGCAGACAGGGAACACTGAAGCTTTCTTT.

The chain is built from TRBV7-8 and TRBJ2-1, with 10 bases that match TRBD2. The CDR3 runs to 16 residues. The trim removed 5 bases at V and 10 bases at J, leaving 14 bases unmatched. Per germline, CDR1 SGHVS and CDR2 FQNEAQ. The DNA for the CDR3 is TGTGCCAGCAGCCCAAACAGCGGGGGGGCACCAGGCGAGCAGTTCTTC. Its protein product is CASSPNSGGAPGEQFF.

CDR3 sequence reads: CASSYSMDGRRASTDTQYF. CDR3 in DNA: TGTGCCAGCAGTTACTCGATGGACGGGAGACGCGCTAGCACAGATACGCAGTATTTT. This chain uses TRBV6-2 or TRBV6-3 with TRBJ2-3; D is possibly TRBD2 (6 bases). Trimming stripped 0 bases from V and 0 bases from J, with 19 bases between. This CDR3 is built from 19 residues. Per germline, CDR1 MNHEY and CDR2 SVGEGT.

This clonotype was recorded once. The rearrangement joins TRBV7-2 to TRBJ2-3, with 8 bases aligning to TRBD1. V was pared by 5 bases and J by 4 bases, with 5 bases of the junction left unmatched. CDR3 length: 14 residues. CDR1 and CDR2 from the germline V gene are SGHTA and FQGNSA. This chain's CDR3 is CASSPKTGADTQYF. In DNA, the CDR3 is TGTGCCAGCAGCCCCAAGACAGGGGCAGATACGCAGTATTTT.

V gene TRBV9 combines with J gene TRBJ2-1; D is uncertain. Trimming took 0 bases from V and 9 from J, leaving 4 bases between them. Germline V gene data show CDR1 as SGDLS and CDR2 as YYNGEE. This CDR3 has 11 amino acids. The CDR3 spells CASSVVGEQFF. CDR3 sequence (DNA): TGTGCCAGCAGCGTAGTAGGTGAGCAGTTCTTC. The full variable domain, with the rest looked up from reference TRBV9 and TRBJ2-1, is DSGVTQTPKHLITATGQRVTLRCSPRSGDLSVYWYQQSLDQGLQFLIQYYNGEERAKGNILERFSAQQFPDLHSELNLSSLELGDSALYFCASSVVGEQFFGPGTRLTVL.

This chain connects TRBV11-3 to TRBJ2-1, with 10 bases identical to TRBD2. Germline V gene data show CDR1 as SGHNT and CDR2 as YENEEA. The CDR3 extends over 16 amino acids. Unmatched junction bases numbered 6, after V lost 0 bases and J lost 7 bases. The CDR3, as DNA: TGTGCCAGCAGCTTAGATGGAGCGGGGGGGCGGAATGAGCAGTTCTTC. Its translation is CASSLDGAGGRNEQFF. The full variable domain, completed using reference TRBV11-3 and TRBJ2-1, is EAGVVQSPRYKIIEKKQPVAFWCNPISGHNTLYWYLQNLGQGPELLIRYENEEAVDDSQLPKDRFSAERLKGVDSTLKIQPAELGDSAVYLCASSLDGAGGRNEQFFGPGTRLTVL.

This clonotype was observed at least ten times. The chain combines TRBV2 with TRBJ2-3; D is undetermined. The CDR3 totals 11 residues. V lost 8 bases, J lost 9 bases, and 12 bases lay in between. Germline assignment: CDR1 SNHLY and CDR2 FYNNEI. As DNA, the CDR3 is TGTGCCAGCCAAGGAGTCGGCACGCAGTATTTT. The encoded protein is CASQGVGTQYF.

The chain is built from TRBV12-3 or TRBV12-4 and TRBJ1-6, with TRBD1 identical over 12 bases. The ends lost 6 bases at V and 9 bases at J; junction bases unmatched: 3. The CDR3 consists of 14 residues. In DNA, the CDR3 is TGTGCCAGCAGGGGACAGGGGGCTTTTTCACCCCTCCACTTT. Residues: CASRGQGAFSPLHF.

The CDR3 spells CASSRDSLQETQYF. CDR3 coding DNA: TGTGCCAGCAGTCGGGACAGTCTCCAAGAGACCCAGTACTTC. The chain links TRBV6-2 or TRBV6-3 to TRBJ2-5; 7 bases map to TRBD1. J was trimmed by 1 base and V by 5 bases; bases with no gene match: 4. Germline V gene data show CDR1 as MNHEY and CDR2 as SVGEGT. The CDR3 contains 14 residues.

The table lists this clonotype with a few counts. J is TRBJ1-1 and V is TRBV7-9, with D tentatively TRBD1 (5 bases). Looked up from germline, CDR1 is SEHNR and CDR2 is FQNEAQ (reference sequence). CDR3 length: 15 amino acids. Trimming left V 2 bases short and J 2 bases short, with 12 bases between. CDR3 DNA: TGTGCCAGCAGCTTACCGGGGGTCGCTAACACTGAAGCTTTCTTT. This sequence encodes CASSLPGVANTEAFF.

The V and J genes are TRBV2 and TRBJ1-5, with D unresolved. The V gene lost 7 bases and the J gene lost 5 bases, with 12 bases spanning the gap. Germline lookup yields CDR1 SNHLY and CDR2 FYNNEI. This CDR3 region has 13 residues. The CDR3 is CASTPVEDQPQHF. In DNA, the CDR3 is TGTGCCAGCACCCCGGTTGAGGATCAGCCCCAGCATTTT. Together with reference TRBV2 and TRBJ1-5, the CDR3 gives the full variable domain: EPEVTQTPSHQVTQMGQEVILRCVPISNHLYFYWYRQILGQKVEFLVSFYNNEISEKSEIFDDQFSVERPDGSNFTLKIRSTKLEDSAMYFCASTPVEDQPQHFGDGTRLSIL.

The sample holds a few counts of this clonotype. This rearrangement joins TRBV7-8 to TRBJ2-7, with TRBD2 identical over 9 bases. The V gene's germline CDR1 is SGHVS and CDR2 FQNEAQ. Trimming at V came to 1 base and at J to 6 bases, leaving 7 bases not matched to a gene. The CDR3 has 15 residues. CDR3 protein: CASSLVGASGAEQYF. In nucleotides, the CDR3 is TGTGCCAGCAGCTTAGTCGGGGCTAGCGGGGCCGAGCAGTACTTC.

V is TRBV4-2 and J is TRBJ1-1; the match to TRBD1 covers 8 bases. Germline V CDR1 and CDR2: LGHNA, YNFKEQ. CDR3 length: 15 residues. Losses at the gene ends were 0 bases for V and 3 bases for J; bases not matched to a gene: 3. In DNA, the CDR3 is TGTGCCAGCAGCCAAGACCAGGGGGCCTACACTGAAGCTTTCTTT. Protein sequence: CASSQDQGAYTEAFF.

This rearrangement joins TRBV6-1 to TRBJ2-1, with D unresolved. Germline loops: CDR1 MNHNS, CDR2 SASEGT. V shed 1 base and J shed 2 bases, with 3 bases lying between them. The CDR3 is made up of 13 amino acids. The CDR3 DNA reads TGTGCCAGCAGTGAAGTCCCCTACAATGAGCAGTTCTTC. Encoded protein: CASSEVPYNEQFF.

This clonotype has just a few counts. The chain couples TRBV12-3 or TRBV12-4 to TRBJ2-7, with 10 bases lining up with TRBD2. This CDR3 comprises 14 residues. Trimming at V came to 8 bases and at J to 7 bases, leaving 11 bases not matched to a gene. The CDR3 DNA follows: TGTGCCAGCCGTGAAAGCGGGAGGGCGCGGGAGCAGTACTTC. Translated: CASRESGRAREQYF.

The rearrangement uses TRBV6-1 and TRBJ2-1, with TRBD2 matching over 7 bases. Germline CDR1 and CDR2: MNHNS and SASEGT. The CDR3 is 15 residues long. The ends lost 5 bases at V and 2 bases at J; junction bases unmatched: 6. In DNA form, the CDR3 reads TGTGCCAGCAGTAAGGGAGGGCTAACCTACAATGAGCAGTTCTTC. Translated, it gives CASSKGGLTYNEQFF.

The rearrangement uses TRBV2 and TRBJ1-4; tentatively, D is TRBD1 (5 bases). V lost 5 bases and J lost 7, with 17 bases in between. CDR3 length: 15 residues. Per the germline V gene, CDR1 is SNHLY and CDR2 is FYNNEI. DNA for the CDR3: TGTGCCAGCAGTCCCCGCCCCGGCAGGGCTGAAAAACTGTTTTTT. As protein: CASSPRPGRAEKLFF.

This chain links TRBV6-1 with TRBJ2-5; TRBD1 aligns across 9 bases. CDR3 length: 14 residues. Trimming cost V 5 bases and J 4 bases; bases outside gene matches: 5. From germline, CDR1 is MNHNS and CDR2 SASEGT. CDR3 DNA sequence: TGTGCCAGCAGTCGACGGGGACAGGGAGAGACCCAGTACTTC. This codes for CASSRRGQGETQYF.